A selection of T cell receptor beta chains follows, all from one sample in a study of OX40 agonist ivuxolimab in advanced cancers. Libraries were prepared by immunoSEQ multiplex PCR; TCRdb keeps only in-frame clonotypes and omits some of them. The table lists about 72,000 clones, 89% of them singletons. This specimen was CD4+ or CD8+ T cells sorted from blood, taken in a trial of the OX40 agonist ivuxolimab. The receptors here all came from an adult with an advanced solid tumor such as melanoma, head and neck, liver or kidney cancer. The conserved cysteine and the conserved F or W are not part of the CDR3 here.

V gene,J gene,CDR3 protein
TRBV6-1,TRBJ2-6,ASSEGASGANVLT
TRBV10-2,TRBJ1-5,ASSSNRASQPQH
TRBV5-1,TRBJ2-1,ASSYMFEEQF
TRBV10-3,TRBJ2-2,AISYPPGGRGNTGELF
TRBV7-9,TRBJ1-6,AISTGNSPLH
TRBV7-9,TRBJ2-3,ASSSGQSSTDTQY
TRBV28,TRBJ2-6,ASSLLGLSSGANVLT
TRBV9,TRBJ2-1,ASSRGGGIYNEQF
TRBV5-4,TRBJ2-1,ASSLPRQGDEQF
TRBV27,TRBJ2-7,ASSLRGSYEQY
TRBV19,TRBJ1-5,ASRRAGAQPQH
TRBV5-8,TRBJ2-1,ASSLLGADNEQF
TRBV5-1,TRBJ2-5,ASSSGTSGAQETQY
TRBV7-3,TRBJ2-3,ASSLTRQGRNTQY
TRBV27,TRBJ1-2,ASSRQGVYGYT
TRBV10-2,TRBJ2-7,ASRLSGGLPSYYEQY
TRBV6-5,TRBJ2-1,ASSTGREQF
TRBV7-9,TRBJ1-4,ASSPGQGTEKLF
TRBV2,TRBJ1-6,ASSVSGTGNSPLH
TRBV19,-,ASSRGRPGEQY
TRBV5-4,TRBJ2-1,ASSPPGSGRDNEQF
TRBV7-9,TRBJ1-4,ASSSSGLRNEKLF
TRBV5-1,TRBJ1-6,ASSLELNSPLH
TRBV25-1,TRBJ2-1,ASSNPGTAYNEQF
TRBV7-2,TRBJ2-1,ASSLRLAGDNEQF
TRBV20-1,TRBJ2-3,SGPGQPQY
TRBV18,TRBJ2-3,ASSPRTSPTDTQY
TRBV6-1,TRBJ1-2,ASTPRGPGYT
TRBV6-1,TRBJ2-3,ASSEGYLAEGTTSTDTQY
TRBV7-9,TRBJ2-1,AARTSGGNNEQF
TRBV28,TRBJ2-5,ASSLALGGLGETQY
TRBV10-3,TRBJ1-1,AISQLPFRGTENTEAF
TRBV2,TRBJ2-2,ASRAAPWGGELF
TRBV6-5,TRBJ2-3,ASSSGADTQY
TRBV28,TRBJ2-5,ASSLTTGGAGETQY
TRBV7-2,TRBJ2-3,ASSSLGSGQSTDTQY
TRBV7-8,TRBJ1-1,ASSFHQGGTEAF
TRBV28,TRBJ2-7,ASSQTPSYEQY
TRBV6-1,TRBJ1-1,ASRYMTGAGTEAF
TRBV10-1,TRBJ2-3,ASSERMGARMGDTQY
TRBV5-6,TRBJ2-7,ASSFGGPSYEQY
TRBV7-3,TRBJ1-1,ASSLEMNTEAF
TRBV4-2,TRBJ1-2,ASSQGEQGPNYGYT
TRBV18,TRBJ1-2,ASSSTGGGYGYT
TRBV2,TRBJ2-3,ASTISTDTQY
TRBV29-1,TRBJ2-7,SVEQTSSASEQY
TRBV11-3,TRBJ2-7,ASSTRAGGEQY
TRBV5-4,TRBJ1-3,ASSLDIISGNTIY
TRBV6-1,TRBJ2-1,ASSSRRVSYNEQF
TRBV5-6,TRBJ2-1,ASSPRTSGSNEQF
TRBV10-3,TRBJ2-7,AISRDLLPYEQY
TRBV11-3,TRBJ2-2,ASSLDAPGRGELF
TRBV6-6,TRBJ1-3,ASSLGNTIY